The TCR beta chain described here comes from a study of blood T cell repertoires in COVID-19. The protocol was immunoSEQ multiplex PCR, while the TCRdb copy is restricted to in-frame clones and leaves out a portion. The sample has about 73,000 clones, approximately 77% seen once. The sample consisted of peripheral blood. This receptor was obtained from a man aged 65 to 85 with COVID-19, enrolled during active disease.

The chain's CDR3 is CASKKRTTGTGELFF. CDR3 bases: TGTGCCAGCAAGAAGCGGACGACCGGAACCGGGGAGCTGTTTTTT. The rearrangement joins TRBV2 to TRBJ2-2; the D gene is possibly TRBD2 (5 bases). The CDR3 covers 15 residues. Trimming cost V 7 bases and J 5 bases, with 17 bases left between them. Germline CDR1 SNHLY, CDR2 FYNNEI.